This T cell receptor (beta chain) is from a study of blood T cell repertoires in COVID-19. The wider study: The analysed material was cDNA or gDNA that came from T cells, B-cell-depleted T cells, or PBMCs.

Trimming removed 0 bases from V and 6 bases from J, with 11 bases in between. CDR1 and CDR2 from the germline V gene are LNHNV and YYDKDF (reference sequence). The CDR3 covers 15 residues. Per the study methods: Reference gene primer amplification yielded estimated nucleated cell counts. TCRdb's table, derived via immunoSEQ multiplex PCR, lists solely in-frame clones and lacks some. That table gives V, J and clone size, and the DNA gave D and trimming. This table has 75,000 to 90,000 clones, roughly 78% appearing once. The chain joins TRBV15 to TRBJ2-2; weak D call: TRBD1 (7 bases). The origin of this receptor is a man aged 55 to 70 with COVID-19, enrolled during active disease. The sample comprised peripheral blood. CDR3 sequence reads: CATSRDRRGPGELFF. DNA for the CDR3: TGTGCCACCAGCAGAGATCGGAGGGGGCCCGGGGAGCTGTTTTTT. The whole variable domain, filled in from reference TRBV15 and TRBJ2-2, reads DAMVIQNPRYQVTQFGKPVTLSCSQTLNHNVMYWYQQKSSQAPKLLFHYYDKDFNNEADTPDNFQSRRPNTSFCFLDIRSPGLGDTAMYLCATSRDRRGPGELFFGEGSRLTVL.